This T cell receptor beta chain was identified in a study of cytomegalovirus exposure and HLA in healthy donors. The PCR used 60 Vbeta and 13 Jbeta primers. Assay used: immunoSEQ multiplex PCR; TCRdb lists only in-frame clones, some missing. This table holds 80,000 to 100,000 clones, 81% found once. Germline V gene lookup returns CDR1 MNHNS and CDR2 SASEGT. J gave up 14 bases and V 6 bases, and 9 bases lay outside the gene matches. The CDR3 totals 13 residues. Source material: PBMCs. This TCR came from a human donor in good health. The chain recombines TRBV6-1 with TRBJ2-1; 11 nucleotides line up with TRBD2. The CDR3 DNA reads TGTGCCAGCAGAGTAGCGGGGGGGGTATCGGAGTTCTTC. It is translated as CASRVAGGVSEFF.